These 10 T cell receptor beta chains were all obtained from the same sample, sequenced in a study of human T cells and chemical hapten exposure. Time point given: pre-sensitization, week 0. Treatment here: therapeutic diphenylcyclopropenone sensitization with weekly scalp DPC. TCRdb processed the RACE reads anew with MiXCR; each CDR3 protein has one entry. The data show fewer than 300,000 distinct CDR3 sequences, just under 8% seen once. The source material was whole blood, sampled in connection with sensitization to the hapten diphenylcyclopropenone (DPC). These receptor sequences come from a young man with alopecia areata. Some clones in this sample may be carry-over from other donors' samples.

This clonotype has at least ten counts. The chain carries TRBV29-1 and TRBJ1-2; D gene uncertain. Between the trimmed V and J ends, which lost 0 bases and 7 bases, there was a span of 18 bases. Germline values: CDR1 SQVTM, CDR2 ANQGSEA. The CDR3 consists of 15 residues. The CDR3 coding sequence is TGCAGCGTTGAAGAGGTAGTCCAGGATCACTTTGGCTACACCTTC. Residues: CSVEEVVQDHFGYTF. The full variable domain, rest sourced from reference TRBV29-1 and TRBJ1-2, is SAVISQKPSRDICQRGTSLTIQCQVDSQVTMMFWYRQQPGQSLTLIATANQGSEATYESGFVIDKFPISRPNLTFSTLTVSNMSPEDSSIYLCSVEEVVQDHFGYTFGSGTRLTVV.

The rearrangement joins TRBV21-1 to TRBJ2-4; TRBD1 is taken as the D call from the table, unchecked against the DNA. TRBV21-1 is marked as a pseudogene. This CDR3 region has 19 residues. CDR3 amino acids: CASSKKRLEGALAKNIQYF. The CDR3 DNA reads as TGTGCCAGCAGCAAAAAGAGGCTTGAAGGGGCGCTAGCCAAAAACATTCAGTACTTC.

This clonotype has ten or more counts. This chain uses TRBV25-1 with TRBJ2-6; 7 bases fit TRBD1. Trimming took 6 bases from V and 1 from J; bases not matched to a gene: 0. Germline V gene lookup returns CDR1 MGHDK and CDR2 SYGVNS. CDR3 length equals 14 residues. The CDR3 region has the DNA TGTGCCAGCAGGGGACAGTCTGGGGCCAACGTCCTGACTTTC. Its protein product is CASRGQSGANVLTF.

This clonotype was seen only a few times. The CDR3 DNA sequence: TGCAGTGCTAGATTTACGGGGGGGGCAGATACGCAGTATTTT. This codes for CSARFTGGADTQYF. The rearrangement uses TRBV20-1 and TRBJ2-3, with 8 positions matching TRBD2. Germline V gene sequence: CDR1 DFQATT, CDR2 SNEGSKA (reference sequence). The CDR3 contains 14 residues. After removal of 2 bases from V and 4 bases from J, the junction contained 5 bases not matched to a gene.

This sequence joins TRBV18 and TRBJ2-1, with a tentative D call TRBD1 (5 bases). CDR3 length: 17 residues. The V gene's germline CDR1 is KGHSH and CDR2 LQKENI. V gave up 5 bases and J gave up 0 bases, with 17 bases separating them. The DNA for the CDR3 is TGTGCCAGCTCATTGTATTCAGGGCTAAGCTCCTACAATGAGCAGTTCTTC. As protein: CASSLYSGLSSYNEQFF.

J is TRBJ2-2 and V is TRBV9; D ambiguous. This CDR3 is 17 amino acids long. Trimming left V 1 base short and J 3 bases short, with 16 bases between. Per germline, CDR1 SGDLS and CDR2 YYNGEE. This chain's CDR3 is CASSVPPGLSDTGELFF. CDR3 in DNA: TGTGCCAGCAGCGTACCACCCGGATTATCCGACACCGGGGAGCTGTTTTTT.

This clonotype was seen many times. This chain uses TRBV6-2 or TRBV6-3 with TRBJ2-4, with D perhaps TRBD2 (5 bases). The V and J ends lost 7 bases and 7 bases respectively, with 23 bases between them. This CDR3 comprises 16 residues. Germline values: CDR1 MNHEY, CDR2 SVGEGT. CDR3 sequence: CASTPRGSGVRNIQYF. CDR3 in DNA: TGTGCCAGCACCCCTAGAGGGTCTGGCGTCCGGAACATTCAGTACTTC.

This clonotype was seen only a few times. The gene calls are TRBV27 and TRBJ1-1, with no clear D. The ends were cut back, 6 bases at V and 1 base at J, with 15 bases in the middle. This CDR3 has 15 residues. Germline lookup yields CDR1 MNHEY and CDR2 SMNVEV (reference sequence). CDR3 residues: CASSPPLGKNTEAFF. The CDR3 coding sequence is TGTGCCAGCAGCCCACCCCTGGGGAAGAACACTGAAGCTTTCTTT.

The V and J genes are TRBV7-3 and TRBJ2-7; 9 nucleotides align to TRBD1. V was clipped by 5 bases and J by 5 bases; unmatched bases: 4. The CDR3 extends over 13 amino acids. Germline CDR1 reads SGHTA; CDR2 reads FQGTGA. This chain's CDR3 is CASSTDRGHEQYF. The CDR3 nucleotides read TGTGCCAGCAGCACGGACAGGGGCCACGAGCAGTACTTC. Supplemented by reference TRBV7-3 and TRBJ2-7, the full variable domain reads GAGVSQTPSNKVTEKGKYVELRCDPISGHTALYWYRQSLGQGPEFLIYFQGTGAADDSGLPNDRFFAVRPEGSVSTLKIQRTERGDSAVYLCASSTDRGHEQYFGPGTRLTVT.

The CDR3 sequence: CASSYVGFDPLNTGELFF. CDR3 bases: TGTGCCAGCAGTTACGTGGGGTTCGACCCTTTGAACACCGGGGAGCTGTTTTTT. The rearrangement joins TRBV6-2 or TRBV6-3 to TRBJ2-2, with unresolved D. The germline gives CDR1 MNHEY, CDR2 SVGEGT. Between the trimmed V and J ends, which lost 2 bases and 1 base, there was a span of 17 bases. CDR3 length: 18 residues.